This T cell receptor (beta chain) was sequenced during a study of blood T cells in healthy people across ages. Broader study findings: Naive T cell percentage showed a strong correlation with the diversity of TCR beta. There was no known CMV status for donors, so expanded clonotype changes were possibly confounded.

A J-beta primer mix and a sample-barcoded 5' primer were used in a second PCR of about 6 to 12 cycles. CDR3-containing paired-end reads numbering at least 2.5 million came from each sample. TCRdb re-called the 5' RACE reads through MiXCR, storing one row per CDR3 protein. The data hold around 800,000 distinct CDR3 sequences, with 50% to 65% observed a single time. Concerning this clonotype: The antigen is unknown.

This CDR3 is 14 amino acids long. Germline values: CDR1 MNHEY, CDR2 SMNVEV (reference sequence). Sequencing used blood. The receptor's source is a man at least 80 years old in good health. The rearrangement joins TRBV27 to TRBJ2-5, with 8 bases fitting TRBD2. The DNA end favors TRBJ2-7, so the J call may be wrong. The CDR3 DNA reads as TGTGCCAGCAGTTCTCTAGCGGGTGGCAGCGAGCAGTACTTC. Translated: CASSSLAGGSEQYF.